This entry describes one T cell receptor (beta chain). The sample is drawn from a study of blood T cell repertoires in COVID-19. Study in general: The analysed material was cDNA or gDNA that came from T cells, B-cell-depleted T cells, or PBMCs.

Clones were sequenced by immunoSEQ multiplex PCR, and TCRdb holds only the in-frame ones, with some missing. This repertoire shows 440,000 or so clones, approximately 90% found once; its top ten account for roughly 1.4%. V trimming: 5 bases; J trimming: 3 bases; junction bases outside the gene matches: 9. Germline V CDR1 and CDR2: MDHEN, SYDVKM. The CDR3 loop spans 15 amino acids. J is TRBJ2-7 and V is TRBV28; 8 nucleotides match TRBD2. The receptor comes from a woman in her thirties or forties with COVID-19, enrolled during active disease. Material: peripheral blood. DNA for the CDR3: TGTGCCAGCAGTAGGGGGGTAACTAGCGGCTACGAGCAGTACTTC. This encodes CASSRGVTSGYEQYF.